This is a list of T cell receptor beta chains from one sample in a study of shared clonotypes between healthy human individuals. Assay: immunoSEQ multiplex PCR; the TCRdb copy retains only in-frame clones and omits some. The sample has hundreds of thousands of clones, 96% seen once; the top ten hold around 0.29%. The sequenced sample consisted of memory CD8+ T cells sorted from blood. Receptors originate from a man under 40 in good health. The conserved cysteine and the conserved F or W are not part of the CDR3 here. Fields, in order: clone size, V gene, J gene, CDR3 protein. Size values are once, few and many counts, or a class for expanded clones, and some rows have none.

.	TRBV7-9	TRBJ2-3	ASSPLTSGRGASTDTQY
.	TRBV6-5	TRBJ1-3	ASSYGNTIY
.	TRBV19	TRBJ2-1	ASSTTSLSYNEQF
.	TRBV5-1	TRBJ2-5	ASGLAGGGQETQY
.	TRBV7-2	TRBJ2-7	ASSFDPPYEQY
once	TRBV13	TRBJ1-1	ASSFRGGMNTEAF
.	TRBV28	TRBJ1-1	ASSLNSSPEAF
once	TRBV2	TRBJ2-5	ASHQEGTQY
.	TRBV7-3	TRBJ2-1	ASSYTSYNEQF
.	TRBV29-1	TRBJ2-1	SVPPAGHNEQF
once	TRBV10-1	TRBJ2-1	ASPLLSAVSYNEQF
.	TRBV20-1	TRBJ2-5	SASDSKTQY
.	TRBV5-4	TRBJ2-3	ASSLVRASSTDTQY
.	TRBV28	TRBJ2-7	ASSLRGEQY
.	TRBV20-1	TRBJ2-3	SAAGGDTQY
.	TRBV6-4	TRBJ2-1	ASSDEIHNEQF
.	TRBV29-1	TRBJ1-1	SAGGGGQDTEAF
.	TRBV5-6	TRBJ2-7	ASRTSGNEQY
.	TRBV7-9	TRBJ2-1	ASSLLAGGRSEQF
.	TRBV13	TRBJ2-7	AGSRGRYEQY
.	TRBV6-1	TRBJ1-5	ASSIEHSGPQH
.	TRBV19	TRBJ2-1	ASSLHQASSYNEQF
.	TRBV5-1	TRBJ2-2	ASSLLRHDTGELF
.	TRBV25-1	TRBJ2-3	ASSALNTQY
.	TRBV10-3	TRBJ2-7	AISGTSGINEQY
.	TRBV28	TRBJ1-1	ASSFPRGREAF
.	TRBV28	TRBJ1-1	ASSLNRAEAF
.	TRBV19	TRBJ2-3	ASTPGVGTTDTQY
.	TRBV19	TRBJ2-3	ASSPQLAGGPPDTQY
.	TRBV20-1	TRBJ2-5	SARSQETQY
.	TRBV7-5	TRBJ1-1	ARAPCAF
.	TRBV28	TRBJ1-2	ASSFGDRYGYT
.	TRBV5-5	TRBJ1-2	ASSPRAATNYGYT
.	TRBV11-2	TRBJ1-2	ASRERDRGIGYT
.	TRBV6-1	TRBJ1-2	ASSDPRAPGQGFISYT
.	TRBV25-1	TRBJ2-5	ASSEYRGKETQY
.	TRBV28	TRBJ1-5	ASSPTGGGQPQH
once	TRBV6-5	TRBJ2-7	ASTTNSYEQY
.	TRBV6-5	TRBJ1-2	ASGWTPLNYGYT
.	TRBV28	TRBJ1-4	ASSLSSSEKLF
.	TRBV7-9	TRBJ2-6	ASSRIEVLGANVLT
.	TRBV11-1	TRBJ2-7	ASSSLFDSPYEQY
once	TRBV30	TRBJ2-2	AWSAQGIGELF
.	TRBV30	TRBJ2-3	AWSTGTSYITDTQY
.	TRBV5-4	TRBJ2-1	ASSLGHDNEQF
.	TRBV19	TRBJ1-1	ASSSDRDTEAF
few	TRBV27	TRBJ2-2	ASSLLSTGELF
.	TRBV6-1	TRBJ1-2	ASSDRDNYGYT
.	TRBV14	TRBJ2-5	ASSQRETQY
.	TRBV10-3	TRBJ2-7	AISARDYAYEQY
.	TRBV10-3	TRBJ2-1	AISESRVAGVNEQF
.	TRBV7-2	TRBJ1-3	ASSLGGAGNTIY
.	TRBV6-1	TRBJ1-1	ASRDRLLGAF
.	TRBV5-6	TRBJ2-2	ASEQGDGTGELF
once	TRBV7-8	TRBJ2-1	ASSLGHNNEQF
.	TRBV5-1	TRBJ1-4	ASSLARRTNEKLF
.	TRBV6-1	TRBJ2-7	ASSSGRAYEQY
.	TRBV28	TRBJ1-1	ASSLGTGWAF